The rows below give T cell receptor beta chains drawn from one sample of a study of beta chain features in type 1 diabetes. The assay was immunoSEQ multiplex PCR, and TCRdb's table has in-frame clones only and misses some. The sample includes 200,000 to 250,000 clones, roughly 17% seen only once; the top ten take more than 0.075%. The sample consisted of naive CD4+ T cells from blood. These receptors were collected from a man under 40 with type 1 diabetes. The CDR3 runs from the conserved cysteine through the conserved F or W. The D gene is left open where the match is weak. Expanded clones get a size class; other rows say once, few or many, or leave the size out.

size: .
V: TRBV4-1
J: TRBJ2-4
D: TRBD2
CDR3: CASSQGGGSLANIQYF
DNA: TGCGCCAGCAGCCAAGGGGGAGGGAGTTTAGCAAACATTCAGTACTTC

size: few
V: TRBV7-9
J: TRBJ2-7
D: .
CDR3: CASSLAGSYEQYF
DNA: TGTGCCAGCAGCTTAGCCGGTTCCTACGAGCAGTACTTC

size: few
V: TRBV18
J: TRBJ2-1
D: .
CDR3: CASSPGDNEQFF
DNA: TGTGCCAGCTCACCAGGGGACAATGAGCAGTTCTTC

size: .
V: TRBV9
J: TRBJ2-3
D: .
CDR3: CASSVAHESDTQYF
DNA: TGTGCCAGCAGCGTCGCTCACGAGTCAGATACGCAGTATTTT

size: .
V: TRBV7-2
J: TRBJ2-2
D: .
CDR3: CASNTRRKGPTGELFF
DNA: TGTGCCAGCAATACCCGCAGGAAGGGCCCGACCGGGGAGCTGTTTTTT

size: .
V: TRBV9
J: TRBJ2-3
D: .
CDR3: CASSVGWSGDTQYF
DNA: TGTGCCAGCAGCGTAGGCTGGAGCGGAGATACGCAGTATTTT

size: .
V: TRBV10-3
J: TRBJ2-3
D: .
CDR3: CAISESTGTDTQYF
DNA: TGTGCCATCAGTGAGTCAACAGGGACAGATACGCAGTATTTT

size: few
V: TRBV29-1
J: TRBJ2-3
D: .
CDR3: CSVDPGDTQYF
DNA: TGCAGCGTCGACCCAGGGGATACGCAGTATTTT

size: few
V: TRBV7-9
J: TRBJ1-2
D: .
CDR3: CASSLSGGNYGYTF
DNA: TGTGCCAGCAGCTTAAGCGGGGGAAACTATGGCTACACCTTC

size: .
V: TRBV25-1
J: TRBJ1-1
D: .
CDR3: CASSPPFGKAFF
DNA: TGTGCCAGCAGTCCCCCCTTCGGTAAAGCTTTCTTT

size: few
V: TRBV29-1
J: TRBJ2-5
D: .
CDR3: CSVAPRFRETQYF
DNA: TGCAGCGTTGCCCCCCGATTTCGCGAGACCCAGTACTTC

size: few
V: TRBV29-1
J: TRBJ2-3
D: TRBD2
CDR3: CSVAGTSGTDTQYF
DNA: TGCAGCGTCGCCGGGACTAGCGGCACAGATACGCAGTATTTT

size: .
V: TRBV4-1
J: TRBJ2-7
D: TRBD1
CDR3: CASSHPGTGLYEQYF
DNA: TGCGCCAGCAGCCATCCCGGGACAGGACTCTACGAGCAGTACTTC

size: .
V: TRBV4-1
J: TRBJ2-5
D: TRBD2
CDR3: CASSSRQAGGETQYF
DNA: TGCGCCAGCAGCTCTAGGCAGGCGGGAGGAGAGACCCAGTACTTC

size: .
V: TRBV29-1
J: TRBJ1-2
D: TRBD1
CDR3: CSVERPGQVSIYGYTF
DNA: TGCAGCGTTGAGCGCCCGGGACAGGTCTCGATCTATGGCTACACCTTC

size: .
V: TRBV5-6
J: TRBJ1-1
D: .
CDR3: CASSLGRRSNTEAFF
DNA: TGTGCCAGCAGCTTGGGGCGGCGGAGTAACACTGAAGCTTTCTTT

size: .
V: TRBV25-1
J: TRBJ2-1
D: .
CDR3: CASSDEGYYNEQFF
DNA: TGTGCCAGCAGTGACGAGGGGTACTACAATGAGCAGTTCTTC

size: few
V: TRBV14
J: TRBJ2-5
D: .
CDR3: CASSHSLSEETQYF
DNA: TGTGCCAGCAGCCATAGCCTATCGGAGGAGACCCAGTACTTC

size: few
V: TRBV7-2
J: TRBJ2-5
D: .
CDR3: CASSLGQQETQYF
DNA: TGTGCCAGCAGCTTAGGTCAACAAGAGACCCAGTACTTC

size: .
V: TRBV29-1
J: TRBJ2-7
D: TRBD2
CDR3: CSASPVAGGPGQYF
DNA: TGCAGCGCCTCGCCGGTAGCGGGAGGGCCCGGGCAGTACTTC

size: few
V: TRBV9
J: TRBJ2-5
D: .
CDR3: CASSVGGPISETQYF
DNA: TGTGCCAGCAGCGTAGGAGGACCAATATCCGAGACCCAGTACTTC

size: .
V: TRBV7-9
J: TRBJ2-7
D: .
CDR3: CASSLLGGGNEQYF
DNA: TGTGCCAGCAGCTTACTAGGGGGAGGAAACGAGCAGTACTTC

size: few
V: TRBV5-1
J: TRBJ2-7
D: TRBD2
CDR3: CASSWTSGSNNEQYF
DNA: TGCGCCAGCAGCTGGACTAGCGGGAGTAATAACGAGCAGTACTTC

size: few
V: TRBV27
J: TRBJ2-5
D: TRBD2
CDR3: CASRLAGVETQYF
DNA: TGTGCCAGCAGACTAGCGGGAGTGGAGACCCAGTACTTC

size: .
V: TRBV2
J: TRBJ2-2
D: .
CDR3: CASSGTMAGELFF
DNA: TGTGCCAGCAGTGGGACTATGGCCGGGGAGCTGTTTTTT

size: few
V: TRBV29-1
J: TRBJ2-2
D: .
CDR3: CSVDLSSGTSGTGELFF
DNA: TGCAGCGTTGACCTCTCTTCAGGGACCTCCGGCACCGGGGAGCTGTTTTTT

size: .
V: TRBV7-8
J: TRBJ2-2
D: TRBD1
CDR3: CASKPRRGQNTGELFF
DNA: TGTGCCAGCAAACCGCGCAGGGGGCAGAACACCGGGGAGCTGTTTTTT

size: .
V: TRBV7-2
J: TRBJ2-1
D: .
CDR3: CASSLRALNEQFF
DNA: TGTGCCAGCAGCTTACGAGCTCTCAATGAGCAGTTCTTC

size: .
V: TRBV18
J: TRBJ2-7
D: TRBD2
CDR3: CASSPEGLADEQYF
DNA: TGTGCCAGCTCACCAGAGGGACTAGCGGACGAGCAGTACTTC

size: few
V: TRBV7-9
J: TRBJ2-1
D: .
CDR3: CASSSRGREQFF
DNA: TGTGCCAGCAGCTCGAGAGGGAGGGAGCAGTTCTTC

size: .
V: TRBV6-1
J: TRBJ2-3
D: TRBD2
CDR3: CASSLAGDTQYF
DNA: TGTGCCAGCAGTCTAGCGGGAGATACGCAGTATTTT

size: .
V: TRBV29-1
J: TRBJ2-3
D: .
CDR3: CSVEDRSRSTDTQYF
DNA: TGCAGCGTTGAAGATCGGTCCAGAAGCACAGATACGCAGTATTTT

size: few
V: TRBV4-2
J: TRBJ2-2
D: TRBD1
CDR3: CASSSQQGANGELFF
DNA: TGTGCCAGCAGTTCCCAACAGGGGGCGAACGGGGAGCTGTTTTTT

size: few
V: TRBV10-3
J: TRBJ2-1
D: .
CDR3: CAIGGLSYNEQFF
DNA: TGTGCCATCGGCGGGCTCTCCTACAATGAGCAGTTCTTC

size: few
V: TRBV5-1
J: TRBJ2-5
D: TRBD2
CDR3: CASSLGLAGAGQETQYF
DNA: TGCGCCAGCAGCCTGGGACTAGCGGGAGCAGGCCAAGAGACCCAGTACTTC

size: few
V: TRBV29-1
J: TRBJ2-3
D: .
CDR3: CSAHWNWGAGHPDTQYF
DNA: TGCAGCGCCCACTGGAATTGGGGCGCCGGTCACCCAGATACGCAGTATTTT

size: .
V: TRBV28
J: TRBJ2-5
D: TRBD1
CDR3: CASSPGTGIETQYF
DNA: TGTGCCAGCAGCCCAGGGACAGGGATCGAGACCCAGTACTTC

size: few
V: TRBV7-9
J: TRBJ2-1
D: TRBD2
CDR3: CASGSIAGGPYNEQFF
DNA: TGTGCCAGCGGATCTATAGCGGGAGGACCATACAATGAGCAGTTCTTC

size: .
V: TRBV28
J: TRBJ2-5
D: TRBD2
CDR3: CASSPPGGGRKETQYF
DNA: TGTGCCAGCAGTCCGCCCGGGGGGGGAAGGAAGGAGACCCAGTACTTC

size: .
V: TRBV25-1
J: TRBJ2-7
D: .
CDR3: CASSEYRGFYEQYF
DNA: TGTGCCAGCAGTGAATACAGGGGATTCTACGAGCAGTACTTC

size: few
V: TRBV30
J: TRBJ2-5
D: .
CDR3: CAWRQGGKTQYF
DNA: TGTGCCTGGAGACAGGGAGGAAAGACCCAGTACTTC

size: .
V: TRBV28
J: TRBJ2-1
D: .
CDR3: CASRAQNYNEQFF
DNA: TGTGCCAGCAGAGCACAGAACTACAATGAGCAGTTCTTC

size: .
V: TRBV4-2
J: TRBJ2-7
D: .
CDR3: CASRVKQDDNTYEQYF
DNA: TGTGCCAGCAGGGTCAAACAGGACGATAATACCTACGAGCAGTACTTC

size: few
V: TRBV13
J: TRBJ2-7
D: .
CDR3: CASRQGLAGAGNEQYF
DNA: TGTGCCAGCAGGCAAGGGCTAGCTGGTGCTGGCAACGAGCAGTACTTC

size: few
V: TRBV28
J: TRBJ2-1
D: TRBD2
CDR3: CASFGTSGSNEQFF
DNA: TGTGCCAGCTTTGGGACTAGCGGGAGCAATGAGCAGTTCTTC

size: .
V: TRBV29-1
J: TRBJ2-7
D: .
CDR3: CSVVPRTGEQYF
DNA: TGCAGCGTTGTCCCAAGGACGGGTGAGCAGTACTTC

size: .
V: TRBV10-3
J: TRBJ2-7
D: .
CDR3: CAISGGKTGRVYEQYF
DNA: TGTGCCATCAGTGGTGGGAAGACAGGACGAGTCTACGAGCAGTACTTC

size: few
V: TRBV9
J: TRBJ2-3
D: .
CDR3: CASSQRQLTDTQYF
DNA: TGTGCCAGCAGCCAGAGACAGCTCACAGATACGCAGTATTTT

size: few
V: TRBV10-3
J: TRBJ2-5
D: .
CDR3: CAISDGRTQETQYF
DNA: TGTGCCATCAGTGATGGGCGGACCCAAGAGACCCAGTACTTC